One and the same sample provided the 8 T cell receptor beta chains below, sequenced in a study of cytomegalovirus exposure and HLA in healthy donors. PCR used 60 Vbeta primers and 13 Jbeta primers. This table comes from immunoSEQ multiplex PCR, and its TCRdb copy is limited to in-frame clones, with some not included. The data hold over 150,000 clones, with 70% to 85% observed a single time. The sequencing input was PBMCs. The receptor source for this set is a boy aged 2 to 10 in good health and CMV-seronegative.

The chain employs TRBV9 and TRBJ2-5; 9 bases match TRBD1. Near its end, the DNA agrees better with TRBJ2-7, so the J call may be wrong. From germline, CDR1 is SGDLS and CDR2 YYNGEE. The CDR3 is 15 amino acids. For the CDR3, the DNA is TGTGCCAGCAGCCCAACCGGGACAGGGTCGAGCGAGCAGTACTTC. Its translation: CASSPTGTGSSEQYF.

V gene TRBV2 combines with J gene TRBJ2-2; 7 bases are shared with TRBD2. J was trimmed by 6 bases and V by 7 bases; bases with no gene match: 8. Germline V gene sequence: CDR1 SNHLY, CDR2 FYNNEI. The CDR3 is made up of 14 amino acids. This chain's CDR3 is CASTWSGGSGELFF. The CDR3 coding sequence is TGTGCCAGCACCTGGTCCGGGGGGTCCGGGGAGCTGTTTTTT. Together with reference TRBV2 and TRBJ2-2, the CDR3 gives the full variable domain: EPEVTQTPSHQVTQMGQEVILRCVPISNHLYFYWYRQILGQKVEFLVSFYNNEISEKSEIFDDQFSVERPDGSNFTLKIRSTKLEDSAMYFCASTWSGGSGELFFGEGSRLTVL.

J is TRBJ1-2 and V is TRBV6-1; D remains unclear. CDR3 length equals 13 residues. The V end lost 2 bases, the J end lost 5 bases, and 9 bases lay between the germline ends. The V gene's germline CDR1 is MNHNS and CDR2 SASEGT. CDR3 protein: CASSENRVYGYTF. The CDR3 region has the DNA TGTGCCAGCAGTGAAAACAGAGTATATGGCTACACCTTC.

This clone was picked up one time. This rearrangement joins TRBV5-1 to TRBJ2-3, with a tentative D call TRBD2 (5 bases). This CDR3 comprises 15 residues. CDR1 SGHRS and CDR2 YFSETQ come from the germline V gene. Trimming took 3 bases from V and 3 from J, leaving 14 bases between them. The CDR3 DNA reads as TGCGCCAGCAGCTCGACACTAGGAGAAACAGATACGCAGTATTTT. Residues: CASSSTLGETDTQYF.

The genes are TRBV19 and TRBJ1-1; TRBD1 aligns across 7 bases. The V and J ends lost 6 bases and 4 bases, in that order; junction bases with no gene match: 8. The germline V gene has CDR1 LNHDA and CDR2 SQIVND (reference sequence). This CDR3 is 14 amino acids long. CDR3 loop: CASRLDRVATEAFF. The CDR3 region has the DNA TGTGCCAGTAGATTAGACAGGGTTGCCACTGAAGCTTTCTTT.

This clone was found a few times. The gene calls are TRBV11-2 and TRBJ2-3; TRBD1 aligns across 9 bases. Germline V gene lookup returns CDR1 SGHAT and CDR2 FQNNGV. The CDR3 is 15 amino acids. J lost 3 bases, V lost 3 bases, and 4 bases had no gene match. The CDR3 nucleotides are TGTGCCAGCAGCTTCGGGGACAGGGAGACAGATACGCAGTATTTT. This sequence encodes CASSFGDRETDTQYF.

The V gene is TRBV25-1, the J gene TRBJ1-1; D not certain. Trimming removed 9 bases from V and 12 bases from J, with 17 bases in between. CDR1 and CDR2 from the germline V gene are MGHDK and SYGVNS. CDR3 length: 11 residues. The CDR3 DNA follows: TGTGCCAGTGAGGCCTGGGAGGCGACTTTCTTT. Its protein product is CASEAWEATFF.

The rearrangement links TRBV5-1 to TRBJ2-7, with D hard to call. CDR3 length: 12 residues. Germline loops: CDR1 SGHRS, CDR2 YFSETQ. V dropped 4 bases and J dropped 2 bases, with 7 bases sitting between them. The CDR3 nucleotides are TGCGCCAGCAGCCTACCCGCCTACGAGCAGTACTTC. Protein: CASSLPAYEQYF.